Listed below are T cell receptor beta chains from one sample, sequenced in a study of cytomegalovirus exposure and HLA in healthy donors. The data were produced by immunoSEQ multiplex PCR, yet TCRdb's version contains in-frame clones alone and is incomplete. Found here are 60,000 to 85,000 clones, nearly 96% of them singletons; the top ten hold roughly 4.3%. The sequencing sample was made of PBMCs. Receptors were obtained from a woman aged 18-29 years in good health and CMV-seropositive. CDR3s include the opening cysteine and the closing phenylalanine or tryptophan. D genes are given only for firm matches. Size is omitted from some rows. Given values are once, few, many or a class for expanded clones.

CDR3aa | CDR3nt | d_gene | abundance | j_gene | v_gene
CASSPPGLADYEQYF | TGTGCCAGCAGCCCTCCGGGACTAGCGGACTACGAGCAGTACTTC | TRBD2 | . | TRBJ2-7 | TRBV11-2
CASSSDRQAWISFF | TGTGCCAGCAGTTCGGATCGACAGGCGTGGATCTCTTTCTTT | . | . | TRBJ1-1 | TRBV6-5
CASSPGQRASNQPQHF | TGTGCCAGCAGTCCGGGACAGAGAGCATCCAATCAGCCCCAGCATTTT | TRBD1 | . | TRBJ1-5 | TRBV27
CASSPDRDLTDTQYF | TGTGCCAGCTCTCCGGACAGGGACCTCACAGATACGCAGTATTTT | TRBD1 | . | TRBJ2-3 | TRBV18
CSVVVNGPVSSGNTIYF | TGCAGCGTTGTAGTAAATGGGCCAGTTAGCTCTGGAAACACCATATATTTT | . | . | TRBJ1-3 | TRBV29-1
CASRPQGGRSYNEQFF | TGTGCCAGCAGGCCACAGGGGGGAAGGTCCTACAATGAGCAGTTCTTC | TRBD1 | . | TRBJ2-1 | TRBV28
CASSFPGLAGETQYF | TGTGCCAGCAGCTTCCCTGGACTAGCGGGAGAGACCCAGTACTTC | TRBD2 | . | TRBJ2-5 | TRBV11-2
CASSYFGGWNTGELFF | TGTGCCAGCAGTTACTTTGGAGGGTGGAACACCGGGGAGCTGTTTTTT | . | . | TRBJ2-2 | TRBV6-5
CASSLRTGYTEAFF | TGTGCCAGCAGTTTAAGGACAGGGTACACTGAAGCTTTCTTT | TRBD1 | . | TRBJ1-1 | TRBV28
CASSPLGTARQETQYF | TGTGCCAGCAGCCCACTTGGGACAGCCCGGCAAGAGACCCAGTACTTC | TRBD1 | . | TRBJ2-5 | TRBV7-2
CASSYALAGVADTQYF | TGTGCCAGCAGTTACGCGCTAGCGGGAGTGGCGGATACGCAGTATTTT | TRBD2 | . | TRBJ2-3 | TRBV6-5
CASRDNQMNTEAFF | TGCGCCAGCCGGGACAACCAAATGAACACTGAAGCTTTCTTT | . | . | TRBJ1-1 | TRBV5-1
CASSLVMGSASSGNTIYF | TGTGCCAGCAGCTTAGTAATGGGGAGTGCAAGCTCTGGAAACACCATATATTTT | . | . | TRBJ1-3 | TRBV7-9
CASSLTVLAKNIQYF | TGTGCCAGTAGTCTAACAGTGCTAGCCAAAAACATTCAGTACTTC | . | once | TRBJ2-4 | TRBV19
CASSQDDRTGLSYGYTF | TGCGCCAGCAGCCAAGATGATCGGACAGGGCTTAGCTATGGCTACACCTTC | TRBD1 | . | TRBJ1-2 | TRBV4-1
CASSMREQETQYF | TGTGCCAGTAGTATGAGGGAGCAGGAGACCCAGTACTTC | . | . | TRBJ2-5 | TRBV19
CASSFTSASYEQYF | TGTGCCAGCAGCTTTACTAGCGCCTCCTACGAGCAGTACTTC | TRBD2 | . | TRBJ2-7 | TRBV5-6
CASSFRWAGPEAFF | TGTGCCAGCAGCTTTCGGTGGGCTGGCCCTGAAGCTTTCTTT | . | . | TRBJ1-1 | TRBV7-3
CAISSGNEQYF | TGTGCCATCAGTAGCGGGAACGAGCAGTACTTC | TRBD2 | . | TRBJ2-7 | TRBV10-3
CASSPDRGGTEAFF | TGCGCCAGCAGCCCTGACAGGGGAGGGACTGAAGCTTTCTTT | TRBD1 | once | TRBJ1-1 | TRBV5-1
CASSDGFGTSGRARQFF | TGTGCCAGCAGCGACGGCTTCGGGACTAGCGGGAGGGCTCGTCAGTTCTTC | TRBD2 | . | TRBJ2-1 | TRBV6-4
CASSLPLGQLYGYTF | TGTGCCAGCAGTTTACCCCTCGGACAGTTGTATGGCTACACCTTC | . | . | TRBJ1-2 | TRBV28
CASSQVQIDSYEQYF | TGCGCCAGCAGCCAAGTCCAGATCGATTCCTACGAGCAGTACTTC | . | . | TRBJ2-7 | TRBV4-1
CAWNTGSNTEAFF | TGTGCCTGGAATACCGGGAGTAACACTGAAGCTTTCTTT | . | . | TRBJ1-1 | TRBV30
CASSLDRDQPQHF | TGTGCCAGCAGTCTTGACAGGGACCAGCCCCAGCATTTT | TRBD1 | . | TRBJ1-5 | TRBV27
CASSGRGNSGNTIYF | TGTGCCAGCAGTGGCAGGGGCAACTCTGGAAACACCATATATTTT | . | . | TRBJ1-3 | TRBV6-5
CASSSDARLRTGELFF | TGTGCCAGTAGTTCCGATGCCCGACTTCGCACCGGGGAGCTGTTTTTT | . | . | TRBJ2-2 | TRBV19
CASSFPPILAGKWEQYF | TGTGCCAGCAGTTTCCCCCCTATTCTAGCGGGAAAATGGGAGCAGTACTTC | TRBD2 | . | TRBJ2-7 | TRBV28
CASSFFKTGDPYEQYF | TGTGCCAGCAGTTTCTTTAAGACAGGGGACCCCTACGAGCAGTACTTC | TRBD1 | . | TRBJ2-7 | TRBV27
CAWSKGLAGEQYF | TGTGCCTGGAGTAAAGGACTAGCGGGCGAGCAGTACTTC | TRBD2 | . | TRBJ2-7 | TRBV30
CASSFAGAAYEQYF | TGTGCCAGCAGCTTTGCGGGGGCGGCCTACGAGCAGTACTTC | . | . | TRBJ2-7 | TRBV7-9
CASRTGVWVTDTQYF | TGTGCCAGCAGGACAGGGGTATGGGTCACAGATACGCAGTATTTT | TRBD1 | once | TRBJ2-3 | TRBV7-2
CASSQDSGLAGRNEQFF | TGCGCCAGCAGCCAAGATTCAGGACTAGCGGGACGGAATGAGCAGTTCTTC | TRBD2 | . | TRBJ2-1 | TRBV4-3
CASSSEGHHEQYF | TGTGCCAGCAGCTCCGAGGGTCACCACGAGCAGTACTTC | . | . | TRBJ2-7 | TRBV5-8
CAISGGTSGRYTGELFF | TGTGCCATCAGTGGGGGGACTAGCGGGAGGTACACCGGGGAGCTGTTTTTT | TRBD2 | . | TRBJ2-2 | TRBV10-3
CASSFSSEQFF | TGTGCCAGCAGCTTCTCGTCTGAGCAGTTCTTC | . | . | TRBJ2-1 | TRBV7-8
CASRHSTFSNTGELFF | TGTGCCAGCAGACACAGTACATTCTCGAACACCGGGGAGCTGTTTTTT | . | . | TRBJ2-2 | TRBV7-8
CASSVAVTPTENYGYTF | TGTGCCAGCAGCGTAGCCGTAACCCCTACTGAGAACTATGGCTACACCTTC | . | . | TRBJ1-2 | TRBV9
CASSQGHSGNTIYF | TGTGCCAGCAGCCAAGGACACTCTGGAAACACCATATATTTT | . | . | TRBJ1-3 | TRBV4-2
CASSHQTGTVEQYF | TGTGCCAGCAGTCACCAGACAGGGACCGTCGAGCAGTACTTC | TRBD1 | . | TRBJ2-7 | TRBV6-5
CASSIRAGHDNQPQHF | TGTGCCAGTAGTATTCGAGCAGGACATGACAATCAGCCCCAGCATTTT | . | . | TRBJ1-5 | TRBV19
CASSLAGLSGSRGGYGYTF | TGTGCCAGCAGCTTGGCAGGGTTGAGTGGAAGTAGGGGCGGCTATGGCTACACCTTC | . | . | TRBJ1-2 | TRBV5-4
CASSIGGSHSGANVLTF | TGTGCCAGTAGTATCGGAGGTAGCCACTCTGGGGCCAACGTCCTGACTTTC | . | . | TRBJ2-6 | TRBV19
CAWGSTRGGEQFF | TGTGCCTGGGGCTCAACCAGGGGTGGAGAGCAGTTCTTC | . | . | TRBJ2-1 | TRBV11-2
CALAGGPKDTQYF | TGTGCCCTAGCGGGAGGGCCGAAAGATACGCAGTATTTT | TRBD2 | . | TRBJ2-3 | TRBV6-6
CASSPGLFYEQYF | TGTGCCAGCAGCCCTGGACTATTCTACGAGCAGTACTTC | . | . | TRBJ2-7 | TRBV9